This section outlines one T cell receptor (beta chain) sequence together with its context. Sequencing ends 3 residues short of the CDR3 end; the germline J gene provides the rest. The CDR3 length is 13 residues. From germline, CDR1 is SGHDT and CDR2 YYEEEE. The sample originates from a study of T cells in women clearing cervical HPV infection. At the level of the study: Women with histologically confirmed HPV16-related CIN3 or worse, 2 with invasive cancer, served as cases.

Sequenced by immunoSEQ multiplex PCR; TCRdb stores in-frame clones only, minus some. This listing includes roughly 12,000 clones. Sequencing was performed on blood buffy coat. This rearrangement joins TRBV5-6 to TRBJ1-1; D remains unclear. The TCR originated in a woman between 18 and 70 years old with a cervical HPV16 infection that either progressed to CIN3+ or cleared (not recorded which). The sequenced CDR3 bases are TGTGCCAGCAGTCCTCGGCAGACCCTCGGG. It specifies CASSPRQTLG. Given in full, the CDR3 is CASSPRQTLGAFF.